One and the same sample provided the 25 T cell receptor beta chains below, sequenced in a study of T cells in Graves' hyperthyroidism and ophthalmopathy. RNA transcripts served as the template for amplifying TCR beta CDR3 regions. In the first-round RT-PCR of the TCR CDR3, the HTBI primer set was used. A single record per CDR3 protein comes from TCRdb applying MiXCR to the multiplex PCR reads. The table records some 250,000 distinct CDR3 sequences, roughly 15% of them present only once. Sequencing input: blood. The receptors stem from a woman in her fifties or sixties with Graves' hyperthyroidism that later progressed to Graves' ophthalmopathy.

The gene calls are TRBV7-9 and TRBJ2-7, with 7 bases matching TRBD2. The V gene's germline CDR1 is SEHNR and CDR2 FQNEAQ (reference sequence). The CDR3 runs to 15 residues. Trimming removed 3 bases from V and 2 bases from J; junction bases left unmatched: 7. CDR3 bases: TGTGCCAGCAGCTTTCTTGCTAGCGGCCCCTACGAGCAGTACTTC. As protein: CASSFLASGPYEQYF.

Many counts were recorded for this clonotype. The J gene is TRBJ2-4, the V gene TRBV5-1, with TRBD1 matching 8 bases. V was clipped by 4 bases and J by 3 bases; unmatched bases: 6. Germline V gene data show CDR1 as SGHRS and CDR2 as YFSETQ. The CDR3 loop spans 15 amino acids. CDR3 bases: TGCGCCAGCAGCCGCGGACAGGGAGGCAAAAACATTCAGTACTTC. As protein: CASSRGQGGKNIQYF.

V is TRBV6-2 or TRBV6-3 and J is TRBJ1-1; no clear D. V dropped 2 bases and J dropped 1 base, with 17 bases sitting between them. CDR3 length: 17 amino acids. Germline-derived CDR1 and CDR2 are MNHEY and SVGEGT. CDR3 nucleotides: TGTGCCAGCAGTTACGCGGGGTCCGGATCAGGGAACACTGAAGCTTTCTTT. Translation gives CASSYAGSGSGNTEAFF.

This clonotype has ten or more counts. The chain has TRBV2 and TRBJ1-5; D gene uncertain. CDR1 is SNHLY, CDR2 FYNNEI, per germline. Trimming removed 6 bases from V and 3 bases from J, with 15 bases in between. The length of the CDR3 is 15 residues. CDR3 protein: CASSPNLGINQPQHF. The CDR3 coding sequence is TGTGCCAGCAGCCCGAACCTGGGGATCAATCAGCCCCAGCATTTT.

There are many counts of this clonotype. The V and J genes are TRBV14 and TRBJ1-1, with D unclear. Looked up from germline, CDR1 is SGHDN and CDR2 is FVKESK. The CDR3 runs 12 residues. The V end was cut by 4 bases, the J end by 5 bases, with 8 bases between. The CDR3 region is CASSPLGTEAFF. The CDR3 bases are TGTGCCAGCAGCCCACTTGGAACTGAAGCTTTCTTT.

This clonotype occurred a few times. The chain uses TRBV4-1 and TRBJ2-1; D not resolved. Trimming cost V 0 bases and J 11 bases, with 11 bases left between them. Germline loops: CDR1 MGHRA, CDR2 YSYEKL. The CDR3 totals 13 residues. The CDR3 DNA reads TGCGCCAGCAGCCAAGATACTGGGGAAAAGCAGTTCTTC. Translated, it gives CASSQDTGEKQFF.

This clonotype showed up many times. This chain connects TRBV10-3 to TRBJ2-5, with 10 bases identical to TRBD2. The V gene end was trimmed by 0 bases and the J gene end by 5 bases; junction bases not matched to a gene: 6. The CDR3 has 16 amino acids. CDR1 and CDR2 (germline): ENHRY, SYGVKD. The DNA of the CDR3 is TGTGCCATCAGTGAGTCGCAGCGGGAGGGCCCTGAGACCCAGTACTTC. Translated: CAISESQREGPETQYF.

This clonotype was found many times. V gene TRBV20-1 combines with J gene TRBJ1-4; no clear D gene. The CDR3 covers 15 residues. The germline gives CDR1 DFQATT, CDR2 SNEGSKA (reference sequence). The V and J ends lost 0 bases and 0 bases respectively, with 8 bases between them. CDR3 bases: TGCAGTGCTAGAGATCTAGTTGCAACTAATGAAAAACTGTTTTTT. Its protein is CSARDLVATNEKLFF.

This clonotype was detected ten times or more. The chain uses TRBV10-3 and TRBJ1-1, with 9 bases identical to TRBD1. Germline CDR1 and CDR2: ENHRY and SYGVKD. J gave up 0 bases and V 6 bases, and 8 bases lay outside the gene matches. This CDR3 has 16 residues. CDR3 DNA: TGTGCCATCAGGGGTACGGGACAGGGAATGAACACTGAAGCTTTCTTT. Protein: CAIRGTGQGMNTEAFF.

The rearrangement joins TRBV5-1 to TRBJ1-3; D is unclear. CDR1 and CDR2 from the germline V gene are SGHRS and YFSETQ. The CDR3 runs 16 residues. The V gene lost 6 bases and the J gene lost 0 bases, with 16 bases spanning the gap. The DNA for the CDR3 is TGCGCCAGCACTCCTTACACCGCTAGCTCTGGAAACACCATATATTTT. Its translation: CASTPYTASSGNTIYF.

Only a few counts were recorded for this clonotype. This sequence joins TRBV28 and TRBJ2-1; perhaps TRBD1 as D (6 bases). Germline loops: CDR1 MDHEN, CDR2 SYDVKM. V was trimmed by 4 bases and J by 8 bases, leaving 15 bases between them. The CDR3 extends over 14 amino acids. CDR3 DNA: TGTGCCAGCAGTTCGACCGGGACAATCGATGAGCAGTTCTTC. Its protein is CASSSTGTIDEQFF.

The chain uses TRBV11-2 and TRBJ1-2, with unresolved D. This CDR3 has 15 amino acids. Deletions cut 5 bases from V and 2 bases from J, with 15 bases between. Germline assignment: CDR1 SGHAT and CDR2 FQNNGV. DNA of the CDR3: TGTGCCAGCAGCCAAGATCGTCCAGCGAACTATGGCTACACCTTC. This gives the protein CASSQDRPANYGYTF.

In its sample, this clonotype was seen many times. For the CDR3, the DNA is TGTGCCAGCAGTGAAATCGCTAGCGGGAGCTGGGAGACCCAGTACTTC. This translates into CASSEIASGSWETQYF. The chain couples TRBV6-1 to TRBJ2-5; 10 bases fit TRBD2. CDR1 is MNHNS and CDR2 is SASEGT in the germline V gene. The CDR3 sequence is 16 residues long. The trim removed 2 bases at V and 5 bases at J, leaving 8 bases unmatched.

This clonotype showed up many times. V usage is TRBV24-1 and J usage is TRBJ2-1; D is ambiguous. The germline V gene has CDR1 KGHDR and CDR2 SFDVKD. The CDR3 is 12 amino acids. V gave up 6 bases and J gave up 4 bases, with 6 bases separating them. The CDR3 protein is CATSRMYNEQFF. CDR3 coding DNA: TGTGCCACCAGTAGGATGTACAATGAGCAGTTCTTC.

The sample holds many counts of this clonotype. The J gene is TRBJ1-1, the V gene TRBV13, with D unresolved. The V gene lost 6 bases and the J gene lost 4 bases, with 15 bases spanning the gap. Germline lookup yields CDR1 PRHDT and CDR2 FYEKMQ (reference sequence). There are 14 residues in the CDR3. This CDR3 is CASSPGKRRTEAFF. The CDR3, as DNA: TGTGCCAGCAGTCCCGGGAAAAGACGCACTGAAGCTTTCTTT.

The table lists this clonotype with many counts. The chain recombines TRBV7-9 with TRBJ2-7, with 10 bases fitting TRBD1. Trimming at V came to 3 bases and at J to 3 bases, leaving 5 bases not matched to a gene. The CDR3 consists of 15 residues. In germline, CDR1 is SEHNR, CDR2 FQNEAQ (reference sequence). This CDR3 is CASSFMGTGDYEQYF. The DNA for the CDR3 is TGTGCCAGCAGCTTCATGGGGACAGGGGACTACGAGCAGTACTTC.

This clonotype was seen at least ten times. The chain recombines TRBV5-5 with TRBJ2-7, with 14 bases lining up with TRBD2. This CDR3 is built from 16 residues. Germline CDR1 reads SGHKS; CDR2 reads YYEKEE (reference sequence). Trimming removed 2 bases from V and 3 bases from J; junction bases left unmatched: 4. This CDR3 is CASSLSGTSGGYEQYF. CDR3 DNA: TGTGCCAGCAGCTTATCGGGGACTAGCGGGGGCTACGAGCAGTACTTC.

CDR3 nucleotide sequence: TGCAGTGCTCCCCAGTCTAACGATGAGCAGTTCTTC. This codes for CSAPQSNDEQFF. The V and J genes are TRBV20-1 and TRBJ2-1; D remains unclear. Germline values: CDR1 DFQATT, CDR2 SNEGSKA (reference sequence). Trimming left V 5 bases short and J 8 bases short, with 13 bases between. This CDR3 spans 12 amino acids.

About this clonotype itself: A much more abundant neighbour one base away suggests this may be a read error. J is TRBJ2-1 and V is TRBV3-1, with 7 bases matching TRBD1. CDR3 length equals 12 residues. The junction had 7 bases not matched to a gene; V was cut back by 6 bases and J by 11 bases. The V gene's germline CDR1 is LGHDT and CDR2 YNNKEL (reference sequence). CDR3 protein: CASSPTGDQQFF. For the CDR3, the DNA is TGTGCCAGCAGTCCCACAGGGGACCAGCAGTTCTTC.

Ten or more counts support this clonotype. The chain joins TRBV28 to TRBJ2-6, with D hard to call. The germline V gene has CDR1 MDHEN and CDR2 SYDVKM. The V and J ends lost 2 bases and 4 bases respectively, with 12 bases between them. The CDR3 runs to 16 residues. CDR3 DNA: TGTGCCAGCAGTTTACGGCAGTTATCCGGGGCCAACGTCCTGACTTTC. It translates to CASSLRQLSGANVLTF.

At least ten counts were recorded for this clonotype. The CDR3 DNA reads as TGTGCCAGCAGAAGCGGGTGGGTCACAGATACGCAGTATTTT. Its protein product is CASRSGWVTDTQYF. The rearrangement links TRBV2 to TRBJ2-3, with a weak D call TRBD2 (6 bases). Germline V gene sequence: CDR1 SNHLY, CDR2 FYNNEI. With 6 bases removed from V and 2 bases from J, the gap between germline ends came to 12 bases. The CDR3 has 14 residues.

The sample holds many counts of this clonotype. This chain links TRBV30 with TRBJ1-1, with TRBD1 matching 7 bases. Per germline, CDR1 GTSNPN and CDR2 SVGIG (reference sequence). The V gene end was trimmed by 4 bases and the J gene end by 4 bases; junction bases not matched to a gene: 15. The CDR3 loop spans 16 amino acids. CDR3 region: CAWIPPIRDRVTEAFF. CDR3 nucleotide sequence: TGTGCCTGGATTCCGCCTATCCGGGACAGAGTCACTGAAGCTTTCTTT.

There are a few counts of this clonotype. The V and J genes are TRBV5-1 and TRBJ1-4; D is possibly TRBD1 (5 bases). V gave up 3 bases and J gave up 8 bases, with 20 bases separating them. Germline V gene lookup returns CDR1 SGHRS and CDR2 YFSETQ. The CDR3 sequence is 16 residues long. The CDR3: CASSSPSGGVGEKLFF. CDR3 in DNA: TGCGCCAGCAGCTCCCCTAGTGGGGGAGTGGGAGAAAAACTGTTTTTT.

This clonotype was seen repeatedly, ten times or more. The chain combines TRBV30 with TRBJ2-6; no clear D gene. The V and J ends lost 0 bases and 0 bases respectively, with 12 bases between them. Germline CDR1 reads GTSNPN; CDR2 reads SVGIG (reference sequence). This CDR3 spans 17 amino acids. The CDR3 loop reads CAWSVRPTFSGANVLTF. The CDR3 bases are TGTGCCTGGAGTGTAAGACCAACCTTCTCTGGGGCCAACGTCCTGACTTTC.

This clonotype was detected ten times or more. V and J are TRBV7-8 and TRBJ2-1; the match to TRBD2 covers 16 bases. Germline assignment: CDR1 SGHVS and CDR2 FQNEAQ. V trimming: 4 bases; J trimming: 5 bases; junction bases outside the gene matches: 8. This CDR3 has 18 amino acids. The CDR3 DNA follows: TGTGCCAGCAGCTCCCCGGGACTAGCGGGAGGGCACCACAATGAGCAGTTCTTC. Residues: CASSSPGLAGGHHNEQFF.